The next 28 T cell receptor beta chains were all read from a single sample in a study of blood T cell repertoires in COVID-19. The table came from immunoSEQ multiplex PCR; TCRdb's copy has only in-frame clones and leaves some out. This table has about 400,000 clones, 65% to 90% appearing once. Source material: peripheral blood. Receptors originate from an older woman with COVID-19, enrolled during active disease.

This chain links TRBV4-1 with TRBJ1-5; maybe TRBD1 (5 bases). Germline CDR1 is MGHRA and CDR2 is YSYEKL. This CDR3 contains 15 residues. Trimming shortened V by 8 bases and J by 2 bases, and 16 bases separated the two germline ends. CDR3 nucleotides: TGCGCCAGCTCCCCGGGGGTGATCGGCAATCAGCCCCAGCATTTT. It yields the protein CASSPGVIGNQPQHF.

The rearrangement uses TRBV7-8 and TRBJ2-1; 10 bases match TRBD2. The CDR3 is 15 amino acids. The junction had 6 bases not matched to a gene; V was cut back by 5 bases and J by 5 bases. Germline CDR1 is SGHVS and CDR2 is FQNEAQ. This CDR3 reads CASSKGLAEHNEQFF. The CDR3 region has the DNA TGTGCCAGCAGCAAAGGACTAGCGGAACACAATGAGCAGTTCTTC.

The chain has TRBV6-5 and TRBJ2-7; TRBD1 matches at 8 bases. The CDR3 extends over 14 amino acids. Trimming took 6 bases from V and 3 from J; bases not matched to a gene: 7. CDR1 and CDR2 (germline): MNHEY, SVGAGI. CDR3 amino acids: CASRETGTGYEQYF. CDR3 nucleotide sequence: TGTGCCAGCAGAGAGACAGGGACAGGCTACGAGCAGTACTTC.

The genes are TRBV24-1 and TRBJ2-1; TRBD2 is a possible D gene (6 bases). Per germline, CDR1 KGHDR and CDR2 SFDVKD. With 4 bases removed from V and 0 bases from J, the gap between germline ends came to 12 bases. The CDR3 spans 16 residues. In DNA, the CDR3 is TGTGCCACCAGTGACCCAACCGGGGGCTCCTACAATGAGCAGTTCTTC. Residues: CATSDPTGGSYNEQFF.

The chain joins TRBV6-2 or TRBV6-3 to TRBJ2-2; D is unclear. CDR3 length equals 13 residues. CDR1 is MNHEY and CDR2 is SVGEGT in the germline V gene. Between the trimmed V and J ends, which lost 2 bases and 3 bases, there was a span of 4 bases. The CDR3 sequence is CASSYIYTGELFF. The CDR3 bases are TGTGCCAGCAGTTACATCTACACCGGGGAGCTGTTTTTT.

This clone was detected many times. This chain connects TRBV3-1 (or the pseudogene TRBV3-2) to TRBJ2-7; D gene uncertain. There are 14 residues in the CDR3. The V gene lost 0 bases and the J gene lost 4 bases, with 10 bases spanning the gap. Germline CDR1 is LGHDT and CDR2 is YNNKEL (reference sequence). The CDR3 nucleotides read TGTGCCAGCAGCCAAGATTTTTCAATGTACGAGCAGTACTTC. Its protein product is CASSQDFSMYEQYF.

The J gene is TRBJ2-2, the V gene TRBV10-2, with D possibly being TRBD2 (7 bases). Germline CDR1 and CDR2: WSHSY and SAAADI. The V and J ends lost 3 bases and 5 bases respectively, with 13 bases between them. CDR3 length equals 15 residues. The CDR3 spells CASSDGGRWTGELFF. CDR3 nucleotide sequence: TGCGCCAGCAGTGACGGGGGGCGCTGGACCGGGGAGCTGTTTTTT.

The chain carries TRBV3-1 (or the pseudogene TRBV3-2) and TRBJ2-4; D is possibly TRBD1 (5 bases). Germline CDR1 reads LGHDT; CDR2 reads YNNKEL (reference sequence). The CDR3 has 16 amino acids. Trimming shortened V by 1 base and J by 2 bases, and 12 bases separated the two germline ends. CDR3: CASSQGLGASKNIQYF. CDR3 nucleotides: TGTGCCAGCAGCCAAGGCCTAGGGGCGTCCAAAAACATTCAGTACTTC.

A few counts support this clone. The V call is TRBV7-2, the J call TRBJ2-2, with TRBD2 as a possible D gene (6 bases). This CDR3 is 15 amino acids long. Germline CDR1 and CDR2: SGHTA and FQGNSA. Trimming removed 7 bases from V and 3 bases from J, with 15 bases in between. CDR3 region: CASTQEGWDTGELFF. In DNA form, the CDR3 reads TGTGCCAGCACCCAGGAGGGGTGGGACACCGGGGAGCTGTTTTTT.

Here the CDR3 DNA reads TGTGCCAGCAGGACTATAGGGGGCAATGAGCAGTTCTTC. Translating gives CASRTIGGNEQFF. The chain recombines TRBV11-2 with TRBJ2-1; tentative D call: TRBD1 (6 bases). V lost 6 bases to trimming and J lost 6 bases, with 12 bases between them. CDR1 and CDR2 from the germline V gene are SGHAT and FQNNGV. CDR3 length: 13 residues.

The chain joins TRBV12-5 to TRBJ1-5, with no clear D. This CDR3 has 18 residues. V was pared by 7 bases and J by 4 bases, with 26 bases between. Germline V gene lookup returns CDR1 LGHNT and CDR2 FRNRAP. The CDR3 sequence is CASDGPQRIPEWNQPQHF. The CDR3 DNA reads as TGTGCTAGTGATGGACCACAGCGGATTCCGGAATGGAATCAGCCCCAGCATTTT.

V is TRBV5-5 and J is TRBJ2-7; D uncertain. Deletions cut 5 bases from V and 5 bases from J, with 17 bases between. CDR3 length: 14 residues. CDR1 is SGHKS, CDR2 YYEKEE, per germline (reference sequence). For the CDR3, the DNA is TGTGCCAGCAGGCCGGTCGGTTCCCTCCACGAGCAGTACTTC. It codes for CASRPVGSLHEQYF.

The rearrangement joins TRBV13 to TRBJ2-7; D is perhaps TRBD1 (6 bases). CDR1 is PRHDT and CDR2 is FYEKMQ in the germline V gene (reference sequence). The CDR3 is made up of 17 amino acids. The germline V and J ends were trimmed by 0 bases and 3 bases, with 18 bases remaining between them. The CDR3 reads CASSLGSQGFSGYEQYF. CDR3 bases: TGTGCCAGCAGCTTAGGCTCACAGGGATTCAGTGGCTACGAGCAGTACTTC.

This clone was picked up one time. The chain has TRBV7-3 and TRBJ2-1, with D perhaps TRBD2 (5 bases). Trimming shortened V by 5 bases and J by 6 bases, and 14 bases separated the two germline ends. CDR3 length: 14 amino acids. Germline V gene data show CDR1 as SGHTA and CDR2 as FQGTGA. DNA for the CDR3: TGTGCCAGCAGCCCAGGACTTTTCTCCAATGAGCAGTTCTTC. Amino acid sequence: CASSPGLFSNEQFF.

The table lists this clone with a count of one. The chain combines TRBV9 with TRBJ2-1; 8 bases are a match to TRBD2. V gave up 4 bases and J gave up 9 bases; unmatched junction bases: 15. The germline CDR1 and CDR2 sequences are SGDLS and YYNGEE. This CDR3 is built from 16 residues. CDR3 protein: CASSPGGGTFKGEQFF. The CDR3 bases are TGTGCCAGCAGCCCCGGGGGGGGGACATTCAAGGGTGAGCAGTTCTTC.

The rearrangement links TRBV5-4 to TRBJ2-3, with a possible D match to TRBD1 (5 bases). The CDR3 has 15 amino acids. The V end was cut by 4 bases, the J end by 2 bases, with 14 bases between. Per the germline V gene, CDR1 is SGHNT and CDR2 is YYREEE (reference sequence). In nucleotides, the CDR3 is TGTGCCAGCAGCGGAAGCAGGGATTACACAGATACGCAGTATTTT. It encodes CASSGSRDYTDTQYF.

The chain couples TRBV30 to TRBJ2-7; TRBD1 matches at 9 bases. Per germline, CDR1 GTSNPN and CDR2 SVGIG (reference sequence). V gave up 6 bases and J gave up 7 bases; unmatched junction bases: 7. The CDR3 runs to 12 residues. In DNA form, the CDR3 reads TGTGCCTGTTTCGGGACAGGGCGTGAGCAGTACTTC. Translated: CACFGTGREQYF. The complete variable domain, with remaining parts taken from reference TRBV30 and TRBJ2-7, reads SQTIHQWPATLVQPVGSPLSLECTVEGTSNPNLYWYRQAAGRGLQLLFYSVGIGQISSEVPQNLSASRPQDRQFILSSKKLLLSDSGFYLCACFGTGREQYFGPGTRLTVT.

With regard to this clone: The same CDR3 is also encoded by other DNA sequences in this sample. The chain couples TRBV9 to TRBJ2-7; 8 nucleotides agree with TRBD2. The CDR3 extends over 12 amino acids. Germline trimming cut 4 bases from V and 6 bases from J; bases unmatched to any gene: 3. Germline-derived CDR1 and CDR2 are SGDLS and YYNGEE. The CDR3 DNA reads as TGTGCCAGCAGCCCGGGGGGGGGCGAGCAGTACTTC. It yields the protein CASSPGGGEQYF.

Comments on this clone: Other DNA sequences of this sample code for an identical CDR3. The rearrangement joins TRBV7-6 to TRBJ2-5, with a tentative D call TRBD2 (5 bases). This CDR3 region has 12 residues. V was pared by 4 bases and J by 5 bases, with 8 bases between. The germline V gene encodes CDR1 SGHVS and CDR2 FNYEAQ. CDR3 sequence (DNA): TGTGCCAGCAGCTCTACGGGGGAGACCCAGTACTTC. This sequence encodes CASSSTGETQYF.

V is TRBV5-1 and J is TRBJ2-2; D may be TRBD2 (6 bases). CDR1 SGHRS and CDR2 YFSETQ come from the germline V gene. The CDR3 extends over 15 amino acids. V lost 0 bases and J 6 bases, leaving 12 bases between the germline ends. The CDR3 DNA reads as TGCGCCAGCAGCTTGGTATCGGGAGAGGCCGGGGAGCTGTTTTTT. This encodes CASSLVSGEAGELFF.

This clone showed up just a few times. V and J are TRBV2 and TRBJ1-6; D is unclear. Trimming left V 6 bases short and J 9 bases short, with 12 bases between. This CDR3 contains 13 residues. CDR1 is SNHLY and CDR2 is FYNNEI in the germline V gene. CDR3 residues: CASSGLQSSPLHF. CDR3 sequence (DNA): TGTGCCAGCAGCGGCCTACAGAGTTCACCCCTCCACTTT.

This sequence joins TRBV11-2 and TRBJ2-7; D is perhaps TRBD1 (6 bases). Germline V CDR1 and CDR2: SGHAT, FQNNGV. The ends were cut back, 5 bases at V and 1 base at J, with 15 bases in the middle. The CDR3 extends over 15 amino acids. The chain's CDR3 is CASSRTGMLSYEQYF. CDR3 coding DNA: TGTGCCAGCAGCCGTACAGGGATGTTGTCCTACGAGCAGTACTTC.

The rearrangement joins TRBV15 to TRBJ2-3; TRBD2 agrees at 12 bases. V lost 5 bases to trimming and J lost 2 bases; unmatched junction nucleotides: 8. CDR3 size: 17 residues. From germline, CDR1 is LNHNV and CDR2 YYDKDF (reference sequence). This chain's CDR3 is CATSPPTSGGTTDTQYF. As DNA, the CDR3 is TGTGCCACCAGCCCACCTACTAGCGGGGGGACCACAGATACGCAGTATTTT.

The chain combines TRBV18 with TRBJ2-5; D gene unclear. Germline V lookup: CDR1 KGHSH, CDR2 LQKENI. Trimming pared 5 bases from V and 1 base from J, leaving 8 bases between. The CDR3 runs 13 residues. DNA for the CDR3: TGTGCCAGCTCATCACTCCTCCAAGAGACCCAGTACTTC. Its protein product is CASSSLLQETQYF.

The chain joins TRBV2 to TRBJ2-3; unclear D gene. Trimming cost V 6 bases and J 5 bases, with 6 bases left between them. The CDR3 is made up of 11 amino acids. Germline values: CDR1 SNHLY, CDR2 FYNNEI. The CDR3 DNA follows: TGTGCCAGCAGAGCACTAGATACGCAGTATTTT. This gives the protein CASRALDTQYF.

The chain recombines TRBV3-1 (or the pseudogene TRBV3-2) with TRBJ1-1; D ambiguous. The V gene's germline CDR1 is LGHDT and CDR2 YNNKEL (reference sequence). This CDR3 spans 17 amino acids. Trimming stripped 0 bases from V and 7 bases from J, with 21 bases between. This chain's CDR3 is CASSQDRIWRSRDEAFF. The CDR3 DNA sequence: TGTGCCAGCAGCCAAGATCGGATATGGAGGTCTAGGGATGAAGCTTTCTTT.

The chain's CDR3 is CASSSLAGAYNEQFF. CDR3 DNA sequence: TGTGCCAGCAGCTCCTTAGCGGGGGCCTACAATGAGCAGTTCTTC. V usage is TRBV7-9 and J usage is TRBJ2-1, with TRBD2 matching over 9 bases. V was clipped by 4 bases and J by 2 bases; unmatched bases: 3. Germline lookup yields CDR1 SEHNR and CDR2 FQNEAQ (reference sequence). The CDR3 sequence is 15 residues long.

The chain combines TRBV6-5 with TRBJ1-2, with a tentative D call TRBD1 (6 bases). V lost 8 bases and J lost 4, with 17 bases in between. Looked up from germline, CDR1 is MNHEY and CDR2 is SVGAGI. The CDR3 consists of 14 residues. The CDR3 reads CASGRGGTTYGYTF. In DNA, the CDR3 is TGTGCCAGCGGGAGGGGGGGGACCACCTATGGCTACACCTTC.